Reported below is one T cell receptor (beta chain). Its matching antigen is unknown. Deletions cut 6 bases from V and 5 bases from J, with 19 bases between. This CDR3 is 16 amino acids long. CDR1 and CDR2 (germline): MDHEN, SYDVKM. A second PCR, run for about 7 to 11 cycles, used a sample-barcoded 5' primer plus a J-beta primer mix. MiXCR was run by TCRdb on the 5' RACE reads, yielding one entry per CDR3 protein. The data hold some 900,000 distinct CDR3 sequences, with approximately 49% observed a single time. The sample is drawn from a study of blood T cells in healthy people across ages. Regarding the study as a whole: The study regarded diversity estimates from one million T cells as underestimates.

The origin of this receptor is a man younger than 45 in good health. Sequences were obtained from blood. J is TRBJ1-4 and V is TRBV28, with D possibly matching TRBD1 (6 bases). The CDR3 DNA reads as TGTGCCAGCAGACCCCATGAAGGACAGCTAAATGAAAAACTGTTTTTT. Encoded protein: CASRPHEGQLNEKLFF.